This T cell receptor (beta chain) is drawn from a study of T cell responses to AZD1222 COVID-19 vaccine. The repertoire was sequenced with immunoSEQ multiplex PCR; TCRdb's copy has only in-frame clones and lacks some. The sample has about 130,000 clones; around 94% are singletons. Trimming took off 10 bases at V and 1 base at J, with 17 bases between the two ends. The CDR3 contains 14 residues. The germline gives CDR1 MNHNY, CDR2 SVGAGI (reference sequence). Sequences were derived from peripheral blood, sampled on day 0 of AZD1222 vaccination. V usage is TRBV6-6 and J usage is TRBJ2-7; D is tentatively TRBD1 or TRBD2 (5 bases each). The sequence derives from an adult in good health. The CDR3 region is CATPRGAASYEQYF. The CDR3 DNA sequence: TGTGCCACCCCGAGGGGAGCGGCTTCCTACGAGCAGTACTTC.